This T cell receptor (beta chain) was captured in a study of shared clonotypes between healthy human individuals. On this clone itself: Antigen specificity is unknown.

The study's findings and limits: Among donors, clonotype sharing was expected to be affected by sequencing depth. Naive CD4 clonotypes overlapped across a handful of donors at roughly 5%.

Deep level was the assay's run setting. Replicate PCRs for sorted subsets used around 200 ng DNA; this equaled 33,000 or so T cell genomes. The repertoire was sequenced with immunoSEQ multiplex PCR; TCRdb's copy has only in-frame clones and lacks some. The sample shows more than 500,000 clones, 95% of them seen only once. Terminally differentiated effector memory CD45RA+ cells were excluded from the naive CD8 cells, which were CD45RO-negative and positively selected for CCR7. Germline V gene data show CDR1 as SGDLS and CDR2 as YYNGEE. The CDR3 loop spans 13 amino acids. The V end lost 3 bases, the J end lost 4 bases, and 10 bases lay between the germline ends.

Material: naive CD8+ T cells sorted from blood. The TCR sequence derives from a woman younger than 45 in good health. The rearrangement links TRBV9 to TRBJ1-2; D call uncertain. The CDR3 DNA reads TGTGCCAGCAGCGGACCCGCCGGCTATGGCTACACCTTC. Translating gives CASSGPAGYGYTF.